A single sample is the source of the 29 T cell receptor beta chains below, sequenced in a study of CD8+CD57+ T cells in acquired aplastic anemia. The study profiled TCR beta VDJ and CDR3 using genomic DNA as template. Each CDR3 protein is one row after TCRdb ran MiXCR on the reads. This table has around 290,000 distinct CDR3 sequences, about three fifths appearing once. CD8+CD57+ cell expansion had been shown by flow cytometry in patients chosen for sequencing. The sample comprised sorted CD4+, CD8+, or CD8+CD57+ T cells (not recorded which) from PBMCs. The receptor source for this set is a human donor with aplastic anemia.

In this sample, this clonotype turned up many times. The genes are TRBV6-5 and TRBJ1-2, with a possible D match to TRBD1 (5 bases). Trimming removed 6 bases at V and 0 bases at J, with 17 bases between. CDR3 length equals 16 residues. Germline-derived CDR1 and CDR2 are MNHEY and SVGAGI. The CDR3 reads CASSRDGAVANYGYTF. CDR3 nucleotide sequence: TGTGCCAGCAGCCGAGACGGGGCAGTAGCTAACTATGGCTACACCTTC.

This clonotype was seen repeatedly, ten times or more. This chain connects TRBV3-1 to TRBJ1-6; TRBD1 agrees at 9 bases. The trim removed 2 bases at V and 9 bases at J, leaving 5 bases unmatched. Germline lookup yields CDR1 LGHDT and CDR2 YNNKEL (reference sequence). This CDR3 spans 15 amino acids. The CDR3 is CASSQRGQGGSPLHF. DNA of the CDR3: TGTGCCAGCAGCCAACGGGGACAGGGTGGTTCACCCCTCCACTTT.

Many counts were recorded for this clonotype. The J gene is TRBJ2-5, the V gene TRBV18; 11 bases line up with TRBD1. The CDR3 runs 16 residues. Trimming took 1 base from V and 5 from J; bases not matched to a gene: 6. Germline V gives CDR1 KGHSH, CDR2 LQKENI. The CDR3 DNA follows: TGTGCCAGCTCACCACGGACAGGGGGCGCAGGGGAGACCCAGTACTTC. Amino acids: CASSPRTGGAGETQYF.

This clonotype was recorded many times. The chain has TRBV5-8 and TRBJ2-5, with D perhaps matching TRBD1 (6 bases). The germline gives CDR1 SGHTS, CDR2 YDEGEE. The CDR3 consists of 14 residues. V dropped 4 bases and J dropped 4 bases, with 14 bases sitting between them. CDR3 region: CASSSYGGRETQYF. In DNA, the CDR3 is TGTGCCAGCAGCAGCTATGGGGGCCGAGAGACCCAGTACTTC.

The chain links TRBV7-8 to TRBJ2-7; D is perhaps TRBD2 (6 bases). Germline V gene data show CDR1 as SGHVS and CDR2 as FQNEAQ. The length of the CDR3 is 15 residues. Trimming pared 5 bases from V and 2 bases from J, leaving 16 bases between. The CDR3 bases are TGTGCCAGCAGCACCCGGGACTGGGACCCCTACGAGCAGTACTTC. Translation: CASSTRDWDPYEQYF.

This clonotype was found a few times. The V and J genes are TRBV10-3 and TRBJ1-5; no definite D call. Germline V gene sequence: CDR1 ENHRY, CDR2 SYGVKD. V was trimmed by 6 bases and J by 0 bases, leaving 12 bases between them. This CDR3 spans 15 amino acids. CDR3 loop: CAISGQQNSNQPQHF. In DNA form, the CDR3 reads TGTGCCATCAGCGGTCAACAGAATAGCAATCAGCCCCAGCATTTT.

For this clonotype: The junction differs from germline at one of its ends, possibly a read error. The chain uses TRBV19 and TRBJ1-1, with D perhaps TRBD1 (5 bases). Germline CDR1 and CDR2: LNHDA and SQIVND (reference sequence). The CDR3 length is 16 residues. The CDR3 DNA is TGCGCCAGTAGTATCGGCGGGGGGGTTCTGGGCACTGAAGCTTTCTTT. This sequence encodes CASSIGGGVLGTEAFF.

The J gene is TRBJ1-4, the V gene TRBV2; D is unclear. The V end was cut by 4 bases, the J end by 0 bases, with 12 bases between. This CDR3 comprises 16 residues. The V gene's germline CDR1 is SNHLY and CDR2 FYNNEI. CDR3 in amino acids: CASSVRGRTTNEKLFF. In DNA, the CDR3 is TGTGCCAGCAGTGTTCGGGGAAGGACAACTAATGAAAAACTGTTTTTT.

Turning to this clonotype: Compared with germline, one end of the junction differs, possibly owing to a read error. The CDR3 nucleotides read TGCGCCAACAGCATAACGGGACAGGGGAATCAGCCCCAGCATTTT. Protein sequence: CANSITGQGNQPQHF. The rearrangement links TRBV5-1 to TRBJ1-5; TRBD1 matches 10 bases. The CDR3 totals 15 residues. Germline V gives CDR1 SGHRS, CDR2 YFSETQ. Full variable domain (missing parts from reference TRBV5-1 and TRBJ1-5): KAGVTQTPRYLIKTRGQQVTLSCSPISGHRSVSWYQQTPGQGLQFLFEYFSETQRNKGNFPGRFSGRQFSNSRSEMNVSTLELGDSALYLCANSITGQGNQPQHFGDGTRLSIL.

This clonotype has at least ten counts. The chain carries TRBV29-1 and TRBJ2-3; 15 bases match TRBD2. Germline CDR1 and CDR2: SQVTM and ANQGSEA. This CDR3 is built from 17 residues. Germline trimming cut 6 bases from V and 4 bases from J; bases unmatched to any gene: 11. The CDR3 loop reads CSVQRTSGGAGADTQYF. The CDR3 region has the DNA TGCAGCGTACAGAGGACTAGCGGGGGGGCCGGCGCAGATACGCAGTATTTT.

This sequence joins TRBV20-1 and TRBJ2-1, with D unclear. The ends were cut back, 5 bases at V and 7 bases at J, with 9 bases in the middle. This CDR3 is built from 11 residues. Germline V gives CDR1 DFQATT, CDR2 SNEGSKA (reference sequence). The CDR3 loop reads CSAFRPNEQFF. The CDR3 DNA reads TGCAGTGCTTTTCGCCCGAATGAGCAGTTCTTC.

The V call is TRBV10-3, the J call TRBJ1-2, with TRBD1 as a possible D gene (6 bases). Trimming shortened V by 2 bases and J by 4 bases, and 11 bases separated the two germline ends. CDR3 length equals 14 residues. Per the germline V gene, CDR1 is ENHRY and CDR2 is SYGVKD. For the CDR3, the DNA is TGTGCCATCAGTGAGCAGGGGTCGGCCTATGGCTACACCTTC. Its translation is CAISEQGSAYGYTF.

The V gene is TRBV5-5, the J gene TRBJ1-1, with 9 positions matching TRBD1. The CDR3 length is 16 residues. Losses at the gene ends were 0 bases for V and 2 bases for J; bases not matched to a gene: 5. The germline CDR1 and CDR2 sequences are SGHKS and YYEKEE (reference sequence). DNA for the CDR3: TGTGCCAGCAGCTTGGTCCCGACAGGGGGTAACACTGAAGCTTTCTTT. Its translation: CASSLVPTGGNTEAFF.

The CDR3 nucleotides are TGTGCCAGCACCTACGGCCCCTCGGGAGGCTACACCTTC. It is translated as CASTYGPSGGYTF. This chain uses TRBV6-6 with TRBJ1-2, with unresolved D. Germline CDR1 reads MNHNY; CDR2 reads SVGAGI (reference sequence). The CDR3 has 13 amino acids. Between the trimmed V and J ends, which lost 7 bases and 8 bases, there was a span of 17 bases.

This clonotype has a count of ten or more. CDR3 amino acids: CASSPTTNSYNEQFF. The CDR3 DNA reads TGTGCCAGCAGTCCAACTACCAACTCCTACAATGAGCAGTTCTTC. This chain links TRBV12-3 or TRBV12-4 with TRBJ2-1; D gene ambiguous. The CDR3 has 15 residues. Trimming removed 5 bases from V and 0 bases from J, with 11 bases in between.

Here the CDR3 DNA reads TGTGCCAGCAGCCAACACGGGGCTAGCGGGGTGGGAGATACGCAGTATTTT. It translates to CASSQHGASGVGDTQYF. This chain links TRBV5-8 with TRBJ2-3; 9 nucleotides align to TRBD2. The CDR3 totals 17 residues. After removal of 4 bases from V and 5 bases from J, the junction contained 14 bases not matched to a gene. The germline gives CDR1 SGHTS, CDR2 YDEGEE.

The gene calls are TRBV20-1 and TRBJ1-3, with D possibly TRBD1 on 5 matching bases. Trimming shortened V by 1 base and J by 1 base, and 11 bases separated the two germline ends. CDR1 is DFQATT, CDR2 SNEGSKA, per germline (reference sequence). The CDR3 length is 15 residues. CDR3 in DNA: TGCAGTGCTAGAGTTAGCGGGGCGTCTGGAAACACCATATATTTT. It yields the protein CSARVSGASGNTIYF.

CDR3 in DNA: TGTGCCAGCAGTTACGAGGGACAGGGCGAGCAGTACTTC. It is translated as CASSYEGQGEQYF. J is TRBJ2-7 and V is TRBV6-5, with 9 bases matching TRBD1. J lost 6 bases, V lost 2 bases, and 2 bases had no gene match. The CDR3 sequence is 13 residues long. The germline gives CDR1 MNHEY, CDR2 SVGAGI.

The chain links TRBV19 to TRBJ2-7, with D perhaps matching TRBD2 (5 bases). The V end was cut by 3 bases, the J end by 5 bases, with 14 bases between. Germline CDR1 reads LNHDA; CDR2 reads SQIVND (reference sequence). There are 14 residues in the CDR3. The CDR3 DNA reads TGTGCCAGTAGTATCAAGGGAGTAGGACACGAGCAGTACTTC. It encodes CASSIKGVGHEQYF.

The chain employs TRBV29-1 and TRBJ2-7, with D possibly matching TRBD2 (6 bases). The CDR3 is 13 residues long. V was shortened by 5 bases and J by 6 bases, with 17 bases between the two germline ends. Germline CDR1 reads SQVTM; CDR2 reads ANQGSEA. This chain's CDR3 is CSVLGGPAAEQYF. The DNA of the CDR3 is TGCAGCGTTCTGGGAGGACCCGCGGCCGAGCAGTACTTC.

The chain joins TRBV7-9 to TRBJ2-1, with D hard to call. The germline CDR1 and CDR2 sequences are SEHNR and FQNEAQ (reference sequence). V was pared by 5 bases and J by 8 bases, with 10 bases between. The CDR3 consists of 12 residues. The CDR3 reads CASSARPDEQFF. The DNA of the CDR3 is TGTGCCAGCAGCGCCCGACCGGATGAGCAGTTCTTC.

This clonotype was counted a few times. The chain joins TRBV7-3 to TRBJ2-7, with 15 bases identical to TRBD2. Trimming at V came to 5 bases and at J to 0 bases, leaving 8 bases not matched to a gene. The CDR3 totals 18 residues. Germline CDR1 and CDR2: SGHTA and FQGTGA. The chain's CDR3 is CASSPYGLAGGSSYEQYF. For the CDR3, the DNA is TGTGCCAGCAGCCCTTATGGACTAGCGGGAGGGAGCTCCTACGAGCAGTACTTC.

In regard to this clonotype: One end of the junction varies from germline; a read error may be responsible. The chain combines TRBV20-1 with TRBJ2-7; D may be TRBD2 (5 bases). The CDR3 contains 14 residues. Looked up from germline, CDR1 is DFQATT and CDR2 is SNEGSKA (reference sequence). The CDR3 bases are TGTAGTGCTCCTTCGGAGGCTAGCTTCGACGAGCAGTACTTC. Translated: CSAPSEASFDEQYF.

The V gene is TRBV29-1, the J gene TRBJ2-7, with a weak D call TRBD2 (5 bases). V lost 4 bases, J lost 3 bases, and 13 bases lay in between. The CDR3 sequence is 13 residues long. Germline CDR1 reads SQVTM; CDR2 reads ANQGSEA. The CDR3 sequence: CSVAEEHHYEQYF. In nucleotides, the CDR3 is TGCAGCGTTGCGGAGGAACACCACTACGAGCAGTACTTC.

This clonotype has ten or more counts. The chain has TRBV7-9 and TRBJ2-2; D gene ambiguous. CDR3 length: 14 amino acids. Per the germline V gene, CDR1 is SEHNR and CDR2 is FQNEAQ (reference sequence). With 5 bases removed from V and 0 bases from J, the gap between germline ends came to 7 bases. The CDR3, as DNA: TGTGCCAGCAGCCACCGCGCGAACACCGGGGAGCTGTTTTTT. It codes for CASSHRANTGELFF.

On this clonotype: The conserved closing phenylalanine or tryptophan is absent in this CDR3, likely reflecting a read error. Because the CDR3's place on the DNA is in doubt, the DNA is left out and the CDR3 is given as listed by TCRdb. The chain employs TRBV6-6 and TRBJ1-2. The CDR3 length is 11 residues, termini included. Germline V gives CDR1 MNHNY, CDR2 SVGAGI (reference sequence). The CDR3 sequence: CASSYSAGEVL.

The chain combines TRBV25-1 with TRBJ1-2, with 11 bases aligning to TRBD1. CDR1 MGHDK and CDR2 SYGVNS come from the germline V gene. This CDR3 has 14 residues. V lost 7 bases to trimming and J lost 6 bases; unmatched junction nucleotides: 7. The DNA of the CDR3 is TGTGCCAGCACCTCTGGGACAGGGGGGAATGGCTACACCTTC. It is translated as CASTSGTGGNGYTF.

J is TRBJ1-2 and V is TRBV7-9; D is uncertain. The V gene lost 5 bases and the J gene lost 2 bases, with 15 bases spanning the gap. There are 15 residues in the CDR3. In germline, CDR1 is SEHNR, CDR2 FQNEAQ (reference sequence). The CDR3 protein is CASSPPAGRNYGYTF. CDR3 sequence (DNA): TGTGCCAGCAGCCCCCCCGCGGGCAGAAACTATGGCTACACCTTC.

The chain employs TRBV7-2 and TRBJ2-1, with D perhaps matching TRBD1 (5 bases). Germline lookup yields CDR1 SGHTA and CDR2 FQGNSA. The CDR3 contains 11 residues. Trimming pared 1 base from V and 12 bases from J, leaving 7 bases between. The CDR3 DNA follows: TGTGCCAGCAGCTTAGGACAGAGGCAGTTCTTC. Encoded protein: CASSLGQRQFF.